These T cell receptor beta chains were read from a single sample in a study of shared T cell receptors in the human thymus. Profiling relied on immunoSEQ multiplex PCR, and the TCRdb table lists in-frame clones only, not all of them. This repertoire shows about 380,000 clones, more than 85% found once; its top ten account for 0.02%. Sequencing used thymocytes. The receptors derive from a human donor. CDR3s include the opening cysteine and the closing phenylalanine or tryptophan. Size tells how often a clone was seen (once, few, many) or the class of an expanded clone, and some rows leave it out.

j_call clone_size v_call cdr3_aa
TRBJ2-7 NA TRBV28 CASCNLGEWGEQYF
TRBJ2-3 NA TRBV5-1 CASSLAWSGATSGASTDTQYF
TRBJ2-3 NA TRBV5-1 CASSLGVNRDSAGTQYF
TRBJ2-2 NA TRBV6-5 CASSYPDGGNTGELFF
TRBJ2-3 once TRBV28 CASSLKADTQYF
TRBJ1-1 NA TRBV4-2 CASSQDLRGVANTEAFF
TRBJ2-2 NA TRBV18 CASSPPTGANTGELFF
TRBJ1-1 NA TRBV7-4 CASRPTRKAEAFF
TRBJ2-3 NA TRBV27 CASSLSGRLQPTQYF
TRBJ2-1 NA TRBV5-8 CASNLRRNEQFF
TRBJ2-1 NA TRBV6-6 CASSSAHRVGSEQFF
TRBJ2-7 NA TRBV7-2 CASSLVWVAGVHEQYF
TRBJ2-3 NA TRBV29-1 CSAPGLAGSTDTQYF
TRBJ1-1 NA TRBV4-1 CASSQDKGILNTEAFF
TRBJ2-3 NA TRBV7-9 CASPDPTGKFTDTQYF
TRBJ2-1 NA TRBV18 CASSGQGASIPQINEQFF
TRBJ2-5 once TRBV7-2 CASSKRTGGIETQYF
TRBJ2-7 NA TRBV12-5 CASGFATGQGSYEQYF
TRBJ2-3 NA TRBV28 CASTQNHRTSMADTQYF
TRBJ2-1 NA TRBV10-2 CASSDRTSGSPIYNEQFF
TRBJ2-4 NA TRBV5-1 CASSLGQPFTKNIQYF
TRBJ1-1 NA TRBV7-3 CASSWGAGGNTEAFF
TRBJ2-7 NA TRBV5-1 CASSLGSGSYEQYF